The clone carrying this TCR beta chain occurred a few times. Its antigen is not identified. V was trimmed by 4 bases and J by 5 bases, leaving 14 bases between them. Germline CDR1 and CDR2: MGHRA and YSYEKL. This CDR3 has 14 amino acids. Naive CD8 cells, CD45RO-negative and positively selected for CCR7, excluded terminally differentiated effector memory CD45RA+ cells. This record comes from a study of shared clonotypes between healthy human individuals. Findings and limits, study-wide: Some clonotypes were shared by all four sorted-subset donors, while others were not shared. The non-shared ones had lower generation probabilities than the shared ones. Despite large depth, rarefaction showed incomplete sorted-subset sequencing. Naive CD4 clonotypes overlapped across a handful of donors at approximately 4.5%.

In the original processing: ImmunoSEQ output held junction-only sequences without quality scores, so filtering differed. Some clones are missing from TCRdb's copy, which holds only in-frame ones; the method was immunoSEQ multiplex PCR. V, J and clone size are those of that table, while D and trimming were read from the DNA. The data contain about 650,000 clones, around 95% of them seen just once; the ten biggest clones take up 0.11%. This chain links TRBV4-1 with TRBJ1-1; D gene unclear. What was sequenced was naive CD8+ T cells sorted from blood. The sequence derives from a woman in her thirties in good health. The CDR3 bases are TGCGCCAGCAGCCTTGCGGGAGAAGGGACTGAAGCTTTCTTT. Translating gives CASSLAGEGTEAFF.